This T cell receptor (beta chain) emerged from a study of T cell changes during pregnancy in multiple sclerosis. V shed 4 bases and J shed 7 bases, with 19 bases lying between them. This CDR3 is built from 16 residues. Germline loops: CDR1 SEHNR, CDR2 FQNEAQ (reference sequence). The method was immunoSEQ multiplex PCR; TCRdb's version includes in-frame clones alone and lacks a portion of them. The data contain around 30,000 clones, just over 90% of them singletons. The source was CD8+ T cells from peripheral blood mononuclear cells, collected before pregnancy. The rearrangement links TRBV7-9 to TRBJ1-4; possibly TRBD1 for D (6 bases). The receptor's source is a female donor with multiple sclerosis, enrolled in a pregnancy study. The CDR3 coding sequence is TGTGCCAGCAGCTCCACCGCACAGGGACGGGGTGAAAAACTGTTTTTT. This translates into CASSSTAQGRGEKLFF. Full variable domain (outside the CDR3, taken from reference TRBV7-9 and TRBJ1-4): DTGVSQNPRHKITKRGQNVTFRCDPISEHNRLYWYRQTLGQGPEFLTYFQNEAQLEKSRLLSDRFSAERPKGSFSTLEIQRTEQGDSAMYLCASSSTAQGRGEKLFFGSGTQLSVL.